Listed here are 15 T cell receptor beta chains from one sample, sequenced in a study of shared clonotypes between healthy human individuals (dated by TCRdb to about 2020). The library relied on the immunoSEQ multiplex PCR assay. TCRdb carries this immuneACCESS record with in-frame sequences only. Its versions omit some clonotypes, under half of them owing to an unresolved V gene in the studies checked, with the rest unexplained. The sample table records approximately 350,000 clones; roughly 70% of these occur just once. The leading ten clones occupy 10% of the sample. The sample was memory CD4+ T cells sorted from blood. The cell subset or site label, as the study defines it: CD45RA-negative fraction. All receptors derive from a man younger than 40 in good health.

The CDR3 sequence is CASSQGQGWGLQDEQFF. The CDR3 DNA reads as TGTGCCAGCAGCCAAGGTCAGGGGTGGGGGTTACAGGATGAGCAGTTCTTC. This chain connects TRBV14 to TRBJ2-1; possibly TRBD1 for D (6 bases). The CDR3 loop spans 17 amino acids. The germline V and J ends were trimmed by 1 base and 8 bases, with 21 bases remaining between them. Germline V lookup: CDR1 SGHDN, CDR2 FVKESK.

This clone has just a few counts. The CDR3 sequence is CASSLNRGLALNEQFF. The DNA for the CDR3 is TGTGCCAGCAGCTTGAATCGGGGACTAGCACTCAATGAGCAGTTCTTC. The rearrangement uses TRBV5-6 and TRBJ2-1, with 9 bases fitting TRBD2. Germline CDR1 and CDR2: SGHDT and YYEEEE. There are 16 residues in the CDR3. V trimming: 1 base; J trimming: 6 bases; junction bases outside the gene matches: 8.

The chain has TRBV30 and TRBJ1-1; D gene uncertain. Germline CDR1 is GTSNPN and CDR2 is SVGIG (reference sequence). Trimming shortened V by 5 bases and J by 1 base, and 8 bases separated the two germline ends. The CDR3 is 12 amino acids. The CDR3 DNA reads TGTGCCTGGGGAGGGAGGAACACTGAAGCTTTCTTT. Translated: CAWGGRNTEAFF.

This clone appeared a single time. The chain links TRBV5-1 to TRBJ2-3, with TRBD1 matching 7 bases. V was clipped by 3 bases and J by 3 bases; unmatched bases: 7. Germline V gene sequence: CDR1 SGHRS, CDR2 YFSETQ. The CDR3 extends over 15 amino acids. In DNA form, the CDR3 reads TGCGCCAGCAGCTCCCAGGGGGTCAGGACAGATACGCAGTATTTT. This sequence encodes CASSSQGVRTDTQYF.

The chain uses TRBV7-3 and TRBJ2-3, with TRBD1 matching over 9 bases. J lost 4 bases, V lost 6 bases, and 5 bases had no gene match. The CDR3 consists of 14 residues. Germline values: CDR1 SGHTA, CDR2 FQGTGA. CDR3 in DNA: TGTGCCAGCAGAGAGACAGGGGGTTCAGATACGCAGTATTTT. Translation gives CASRETGGSDTQYF. Complete variable domain (other parts from reference TRBV7-3 and TRBJ2-3): GAGVSQTPSNKVTEKGKYVELRCDPISGHTALYWYRQSLGQGPEFLIYFQGTGAADDSGLPNDRFFAVRPEGSVSTLKIQRTERGDSAVYLCASRETGGSDTQYFGPGTRLTVL.

The V and J genes are TRBV7-9 and TRBJ1-3, with D unresolved. V lost 5 bases and J 1 base, leaving 9 bases between the germline ends. Germline CDR1 SEHNR, CDR2 FQNEAQ (reference sequence). The CDR3 spans 14 residues. In DNA, the CDR3 is TGTGCCAGCAGCCCCTTTAGTTCTGGAAACACCATATATTTT. Residues: CASSPFSSGNTIYF.

The V gene is TRBV6-1, the J gene TRBJ1-1; D gene unclear. Germline values: CDR1 MNHNS, CDR2 SASEGT. This CDR3 has 15 residues. Trimming removed 6 bases from V and 0 bases from J, with 14 bases in between. The DNA for the CDR3 is TGTGCCAGCAGCTTACCACCCTTACTGAACACTGAAGCTTTCTTT. Encoded protein: CASSLPPLLNTEAFF.

The V and J genes are TRBV7-2 and TRBJ2-2; D unresolved. V shed 2 bases and J shed 3 bases, with 7 bases lying between them. The CDR3 has 14 amino acids. In germline, CDR1 is SGHTA, CDR2 FQGNSA. CDR3 sequence (DNA): TGTGCCAGCAGCTTATCCTTCTACACCGGGGAGCTGTTTTTT. Translated, it gives CASSLSFYTGELFF.

This sequence joins TRBV5-1 and TRBJ2-1, with a weak D call TRBD2 (7 bases). Between the trimmed V and J ends, which lost 5 bases and 8 bases, there was a span of 23 bases. The length of the CDR3 is 16 residues. The germline V gene encodes CDR1 SGHRS and CDR2 YFSETQ. The CDR3: CASSGGLAVRRDEQFF. The CDR3 region has the DNA TGCGCCAGCAGTGGGGGGCTAGCGGTCAGACGGGATGAGCAGTTCTTC.

The rearrangement joins TRBV14 to TRBJ2-1; possibly TRBD1 or TRBD2 for D (5 bases each). Germline CDR1 SGHDN, CDR2 FVKESK. The CDR3 is 15 residues long. V lost 2 bases and J lost 9, with 17 bases in between. The CDR3 protein is CASSQRGREYGEQFF. The CDR3 nucleotides are TGTGCCAGCAGCCAAAGGGGACGGGAATACGGTGAGCAGTTCTTC.

The chain has TRBV4-1 and TRBJ2-7, with TRBD2 as a possible D gene (6 bases). The V gene lost 0 bases and the J gene lost 6 bases, with 15 bases spanning the gap. Germline V CDR1 and CDR2: MGHRA, YSYEKL. The length of the CDR3 is 15 residues. CDR3 coding DNA: TGCGCCAGCAGCCAAGACCGGGGGAACCGCGGCGAGCAGTACTTC. Protein sequence: CASSQDRGNRGEQYF.

This chain links TRBV7-3 with TRBJ2-3; 7 bases match TRBD2. The CDR3 has 15 amino acids. CDR1 and CDR2 (germline): SGHTA, FQGTGA. The trim removed 3 bases at V and 3 bases at J, leaving 6 bases unmatched. The CDR3 sequence: CASSFGGSWTDTQYF. The CDR3 coding sequence is TGTGCCAGCAGCTTCGGCGGGAGTTGGACAGATACGCAGTATTTT.

This chain links TRBV29-1 with TRBJ1-1; D unresolved. Germline V gene lookup returns CDR1 SQVTM and CDR2 ANQGSEA. The V gene lost 6 bases and the J gene lost 3 bases, with 14 bases spanning the gap. This CDR3 is 13 amino acids long. Here the CDR3 reads CSVARDADTEAFF. The CDR3 region has the DNA TGCAGCGTCGCCAGAGATGCGGACACTGAAGCTTTCTTT.

CDR3 sequence (DNA): TGTGCCAGTAGTCGAGCGGGAGGGCCTGGCACAGATACGCAGTATTTT. Translating it yields CASSRAGGPGTDTQYF. The chain joins TRBV19 to TRBJ2-3; 10 bases fit TRBD2. V dropped 5 bases and J dropped 1; count of bases not matched to a gene: 6. In germline, CDR1 is LNHDA, CDR2 SQIVND (reference sequence). The CDR3 loop spans 16 amino acids.

The gene calls are TRBV6-5 and TRBJ1-3, with no clear D. Germline V gene sequence: CDR1 MNHEY, CDR2 SVGAGI. V lost 6 bases, J lost 2 bases, and 11 bases lay in between. The CDR3 covers 14 residues. This CDR3 reads CASRVTTTGNTIYF. CDR3 sequence (DNA): TGTGCCAGCAGGGTGACAACTACTGGAAACACCATATATTTT.